This T cell receptor beta chain came from a study of T-cell memory formation after mild COVID-19. There are a few counts of this clonotype. Each CDR3 protein gets one entry after TCRdb re-called the 5' RACE reads with MiXCR. The table records roughly 240,000 distinct CDR3 sequences, 15% to 20% of them present only once. The CDR3 sequence is 14 residues long. Germline CDR1 is SGHRS and CDR2 is YFSETQ. The junction had 6 bases not matched to a gene; V was cut back by 3 bases and J by 9 bases. This clonotype was sampled from a man aged 18 to 30 who had mild COVID-19 (a few samples of this study predate the infection). Cell type and time point are not known. The chain couples TRBV5-1 to TRBJ1-6; 7 positions agree with TRBD1. Material for sequencing was PBMCs or a T cell subset sorted from them (not recorded which). The CDR3 is CASSSDRAGSPLHF. As DNA, the CDR3 is TGCGCCAGCAGCTCCGACAGGGCGGGTTCACCCCTCCACTTT.